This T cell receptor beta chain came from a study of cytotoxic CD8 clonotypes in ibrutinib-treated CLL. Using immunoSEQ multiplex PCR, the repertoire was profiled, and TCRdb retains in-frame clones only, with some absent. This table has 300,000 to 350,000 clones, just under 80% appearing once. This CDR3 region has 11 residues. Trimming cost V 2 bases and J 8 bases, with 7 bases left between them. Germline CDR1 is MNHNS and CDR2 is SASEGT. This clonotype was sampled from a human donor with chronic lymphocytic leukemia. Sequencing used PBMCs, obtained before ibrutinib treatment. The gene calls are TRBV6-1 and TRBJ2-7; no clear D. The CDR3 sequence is CASSERRKQYF. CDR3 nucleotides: TGTGCCAGCAGTGAACGTCGCAAGCAGTACTTC.